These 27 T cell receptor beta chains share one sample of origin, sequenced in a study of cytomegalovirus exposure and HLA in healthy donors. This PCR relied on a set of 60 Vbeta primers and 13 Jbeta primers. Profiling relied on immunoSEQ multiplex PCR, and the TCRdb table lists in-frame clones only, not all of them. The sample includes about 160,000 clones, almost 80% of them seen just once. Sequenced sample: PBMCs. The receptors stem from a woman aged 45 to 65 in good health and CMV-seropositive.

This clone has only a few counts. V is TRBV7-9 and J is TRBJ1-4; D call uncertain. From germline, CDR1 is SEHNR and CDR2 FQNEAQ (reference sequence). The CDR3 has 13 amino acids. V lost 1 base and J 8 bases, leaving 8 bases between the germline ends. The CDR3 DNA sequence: TGTGCCAGCAGCTTAGGCCGCGGGGAAAAACTGTTTTTT. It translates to CASSLGRGEKLFF.

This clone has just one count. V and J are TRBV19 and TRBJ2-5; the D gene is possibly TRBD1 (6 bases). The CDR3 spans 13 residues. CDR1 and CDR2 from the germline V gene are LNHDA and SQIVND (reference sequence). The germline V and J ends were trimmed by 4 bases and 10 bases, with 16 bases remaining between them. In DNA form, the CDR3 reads TGTGCCAGTAGTAACGGACAGATAAGAGACCAGTACTTC. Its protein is CASSNGQIRDQYF.

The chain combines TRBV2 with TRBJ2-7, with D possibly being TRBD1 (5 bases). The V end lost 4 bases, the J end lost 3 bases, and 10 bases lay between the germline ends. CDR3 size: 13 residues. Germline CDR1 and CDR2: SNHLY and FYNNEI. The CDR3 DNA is TGTGCCAGCAGTGGGGGCGAATTCTACGAGCAGTACTTC. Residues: CASSGGEFYEQYF.

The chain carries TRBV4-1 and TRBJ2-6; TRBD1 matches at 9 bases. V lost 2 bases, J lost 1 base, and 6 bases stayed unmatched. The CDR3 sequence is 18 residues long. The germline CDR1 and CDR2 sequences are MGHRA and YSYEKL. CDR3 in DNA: TGCGCCAGCAGCCAAATGGGACAGGGATTTTCTGGGGCCAACGTCCTGACTTTC. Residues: CASSQMGQGFSGANVLTF.

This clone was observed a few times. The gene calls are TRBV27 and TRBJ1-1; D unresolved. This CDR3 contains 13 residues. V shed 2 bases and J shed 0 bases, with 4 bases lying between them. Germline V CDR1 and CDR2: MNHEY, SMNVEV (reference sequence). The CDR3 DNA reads TGTGCCAGCAGTTTACATGTGAACACTGAAGCTTTCTTT. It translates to CASSLHVNTEAFF.

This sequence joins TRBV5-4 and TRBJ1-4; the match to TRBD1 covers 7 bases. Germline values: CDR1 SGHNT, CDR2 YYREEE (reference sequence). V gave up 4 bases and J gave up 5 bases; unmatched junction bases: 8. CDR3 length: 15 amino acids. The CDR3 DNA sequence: TGTGCCAGCAGCAACGGACAGGTTACGAATGAAAAACTGTTTTTT. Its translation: CASSNGQVTNEKLFF. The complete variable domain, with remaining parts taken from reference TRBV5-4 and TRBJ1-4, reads ETGVTQSPTHLIKTRGQQVTLRCSSQSGHNTVSWYQQALGQGPQFIFQYYREEENGRGNFPPRFSGLQFPNYSSELNVNALELDDSALYLCASSNGQVTNEKLFFGSGTQLSVL.

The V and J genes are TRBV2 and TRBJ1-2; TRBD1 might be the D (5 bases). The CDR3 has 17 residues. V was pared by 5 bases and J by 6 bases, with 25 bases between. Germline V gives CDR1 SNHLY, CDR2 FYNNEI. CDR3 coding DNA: TGTGCCAGCAGTATTGGGGCCTCACCTAAAATCCGAGATGGCTACACCTTC. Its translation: CASSIGASPKIRDGYTF.

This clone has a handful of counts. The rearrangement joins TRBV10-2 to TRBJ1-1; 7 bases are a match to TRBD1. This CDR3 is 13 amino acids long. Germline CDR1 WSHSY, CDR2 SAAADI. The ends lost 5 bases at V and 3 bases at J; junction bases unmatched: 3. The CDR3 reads CASSSQGDTEAFF. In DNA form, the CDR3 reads TGCGCCAGCAGTTCCCAGGGGGACACTGAAGCTTTCTTT.

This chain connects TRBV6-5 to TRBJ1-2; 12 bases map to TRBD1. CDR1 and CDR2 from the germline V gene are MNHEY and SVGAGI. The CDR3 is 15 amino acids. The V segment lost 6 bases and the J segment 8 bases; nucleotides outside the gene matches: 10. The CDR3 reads CASRWDRGRPGGYTF. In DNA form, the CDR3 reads TGTGCCAGCAGATGGGACAGGGGGCGACCCGGGGGCTACACCTTC.

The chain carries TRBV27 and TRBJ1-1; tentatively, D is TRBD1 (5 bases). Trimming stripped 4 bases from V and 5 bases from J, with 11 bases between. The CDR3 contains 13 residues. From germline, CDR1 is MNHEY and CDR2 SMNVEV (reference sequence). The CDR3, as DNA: TGTGCCAGCAGTTATAGGGGAGGAACTGAAGCTTTCTTT. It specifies CASSYRGGTEAFF.

CDR3 sequence (DNA): TGTGCCAGCAGTTTACCCAGGGGGGATTCACCCCTCCACTTT. It translates to CASSLPRGDSPLHF. This chain connects TRBV28 to TRBJ1-6; 7 positions match TRBD1. The CDR3 length is 14 residues. Germline CDR1 is MDHEN and CDR2 is SYDVKM. V shed 2 bases, J shed 8 bases, and the junction held 3 bases outside the gene matches.

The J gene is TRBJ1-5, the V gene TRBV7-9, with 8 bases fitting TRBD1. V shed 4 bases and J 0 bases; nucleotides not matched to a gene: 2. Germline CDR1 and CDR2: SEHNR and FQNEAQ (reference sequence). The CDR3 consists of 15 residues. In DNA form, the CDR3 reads TGTGCCAGCAGCTCGACAGGGGATAGCAATCAGCCCCAGCATTTT. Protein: CASSSTGDSNQPQHF.

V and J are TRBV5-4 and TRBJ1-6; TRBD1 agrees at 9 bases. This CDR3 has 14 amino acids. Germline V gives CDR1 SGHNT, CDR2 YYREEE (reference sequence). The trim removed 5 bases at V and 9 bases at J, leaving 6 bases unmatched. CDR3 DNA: TGTGCCAGCAGGGGACAGGGAAAGGGTTCACCCCTCCACTTT. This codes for CASRGQGKGSPLHF. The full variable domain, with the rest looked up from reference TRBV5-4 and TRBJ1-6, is ETGVTQSPTHLIKTRGQQVTLRCSSQSGHNTVSWYQQALGQGPQFIFQYYREEENGRGNFPPRFSGLQFPNYSSELNVNALELDDSALYLCASRGQGKGSPLHFGNGTRLTVT.

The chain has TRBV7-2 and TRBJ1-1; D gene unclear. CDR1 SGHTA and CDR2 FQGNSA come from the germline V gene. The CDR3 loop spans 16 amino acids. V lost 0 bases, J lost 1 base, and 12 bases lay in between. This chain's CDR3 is CASSLAGPGTNTEAFF. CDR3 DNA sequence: TGTGCCAGCAGCTTAGCAGGCCCGGGAACGAACACTGAAGCTTTCTTT.

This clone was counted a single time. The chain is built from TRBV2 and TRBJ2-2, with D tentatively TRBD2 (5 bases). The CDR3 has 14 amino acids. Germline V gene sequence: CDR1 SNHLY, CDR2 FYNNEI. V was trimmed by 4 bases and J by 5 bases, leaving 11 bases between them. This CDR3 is CASSGEWVTGELFF. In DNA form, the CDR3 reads TGTGCCAGCAGTGGGGAGTGGGTTACCGGGGAGCTGTTTTTT. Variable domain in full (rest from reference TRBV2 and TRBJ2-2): EPEVTQTPSHQVTQMGQEVILRCVPISNHLYFYWYRQILGQKVEFLVSFYNNEISEKSEIFDDQFSVERPDGSNFTLKIRSTKLEDSAMYFCASSGEWVTGELFFGEGSRLTVL.

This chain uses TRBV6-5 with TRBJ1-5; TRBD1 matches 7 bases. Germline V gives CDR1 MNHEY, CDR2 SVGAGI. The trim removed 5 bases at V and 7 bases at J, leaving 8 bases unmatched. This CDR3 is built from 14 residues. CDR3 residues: CASSRTGRDQPQHF. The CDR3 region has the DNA TGTGCCAGCAGTCGGACAGGTAGAGACCAGCCCCAGCATTTT.

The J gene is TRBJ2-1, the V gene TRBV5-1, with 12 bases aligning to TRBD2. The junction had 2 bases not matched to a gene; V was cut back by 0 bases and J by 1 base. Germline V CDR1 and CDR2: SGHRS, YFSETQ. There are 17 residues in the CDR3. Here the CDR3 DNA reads TGCGCCAGCAGCTTGGGACTAGCGGGGGATTCCTACAATGAGCAGTTCTTC. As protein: CASSLGLAGDSYNEQFF.

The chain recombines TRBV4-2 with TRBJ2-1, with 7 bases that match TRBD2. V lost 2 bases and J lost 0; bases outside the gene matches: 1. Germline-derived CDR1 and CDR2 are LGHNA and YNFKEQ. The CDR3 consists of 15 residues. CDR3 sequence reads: CASSQQRDSYNEQFF. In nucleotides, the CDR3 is TGTGCCAGCAGCCAACAGCGGGACTCCTACAATGAGCAGTTCTTC.

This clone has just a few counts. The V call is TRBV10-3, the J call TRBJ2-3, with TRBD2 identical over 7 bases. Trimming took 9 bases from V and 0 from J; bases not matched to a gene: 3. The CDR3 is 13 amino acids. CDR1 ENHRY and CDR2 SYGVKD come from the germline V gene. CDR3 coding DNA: TGTGCCATTCATAGCGGGAGCACAGATACGCAGTATTTT. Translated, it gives CAIHSGSTDTQYF.

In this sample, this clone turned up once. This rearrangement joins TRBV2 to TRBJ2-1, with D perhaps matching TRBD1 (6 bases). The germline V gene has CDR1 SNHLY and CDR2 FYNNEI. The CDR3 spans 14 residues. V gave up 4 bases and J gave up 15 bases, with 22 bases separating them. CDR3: CASSVSPGPRGLFF. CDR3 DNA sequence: TGTGCCAGCAGTGTCTCCCCGGGACCCAGGGGTCTGTTCTTC.

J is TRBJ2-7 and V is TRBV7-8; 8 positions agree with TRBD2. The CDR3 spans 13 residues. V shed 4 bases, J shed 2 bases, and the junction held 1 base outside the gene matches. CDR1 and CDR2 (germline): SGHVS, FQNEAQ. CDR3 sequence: CASSYSGAYEQYF. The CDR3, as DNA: TGTGCCAGCAGCTATAGCGGGGCCTACGAGCAGTACTTC.

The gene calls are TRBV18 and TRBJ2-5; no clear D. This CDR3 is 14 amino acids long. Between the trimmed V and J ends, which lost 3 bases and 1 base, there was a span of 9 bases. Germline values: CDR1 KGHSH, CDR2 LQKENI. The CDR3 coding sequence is TGTGCCAGCTCACCGAGGCAAAGCCAAGAGACCCAGTACTTC. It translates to CASSPRQSQETQYF.

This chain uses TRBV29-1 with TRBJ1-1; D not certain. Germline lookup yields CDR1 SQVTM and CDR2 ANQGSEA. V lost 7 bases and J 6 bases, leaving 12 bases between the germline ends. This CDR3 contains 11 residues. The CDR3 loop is CSGREQAEAFF. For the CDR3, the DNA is TGCAGCGGTCGGGAGCAGGCTGAAGCTTTCTTT. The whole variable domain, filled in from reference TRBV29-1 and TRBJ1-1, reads SAVISQKPSRDICQRGTSLTIQCQVDSQVTMMFWYRQQPGQSLTLIATANQGSEATYESGFVIDKFPISRPNLTFSTLTVSNMSPEDSSIYLCSGREQAEAFFGQGTRLTVV.

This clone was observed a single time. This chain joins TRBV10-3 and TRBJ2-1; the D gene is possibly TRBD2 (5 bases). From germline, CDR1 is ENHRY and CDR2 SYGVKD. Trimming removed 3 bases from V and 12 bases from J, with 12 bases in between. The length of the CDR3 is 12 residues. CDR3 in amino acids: CAISEGEGRQFF. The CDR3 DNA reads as TGTGCCATCAGTGAAGGTGAGGGTAGGCAGTTCTTC.

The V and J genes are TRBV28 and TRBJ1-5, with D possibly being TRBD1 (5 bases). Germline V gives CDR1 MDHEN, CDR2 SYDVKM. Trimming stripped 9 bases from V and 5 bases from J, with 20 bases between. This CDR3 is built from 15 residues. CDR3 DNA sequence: TGTGCCAGTAACAAATGGGGGGAATCCTATCAGCCCCAGCATTTT. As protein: CASNKWGESYQPQHF.

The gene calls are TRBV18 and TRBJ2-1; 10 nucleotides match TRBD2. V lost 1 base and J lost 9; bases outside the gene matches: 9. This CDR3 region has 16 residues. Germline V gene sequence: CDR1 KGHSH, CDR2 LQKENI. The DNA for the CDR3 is TGTGCCAGCTCACCACGTGCTAGCGGGAGCTTTGGTGAGCAGTTCTTC. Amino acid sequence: CASSPRASGSFGEQFF. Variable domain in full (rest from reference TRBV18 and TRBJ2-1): NAGVMQNPRHLVRRRGQEARLRCSPMKGHSHVYWYRQLPEEGLKFMVYLQKENIIDESGMPKERFSAEFPKEGPSILRIQQVVRGDSAAYFCASSPRASGSFGEQFFGPGTRLTVL.

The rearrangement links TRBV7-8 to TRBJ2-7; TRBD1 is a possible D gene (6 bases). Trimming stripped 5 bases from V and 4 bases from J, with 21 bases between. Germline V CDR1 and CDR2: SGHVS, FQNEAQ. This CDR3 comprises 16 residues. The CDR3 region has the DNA TGTGCCAGCAGCCCAAGGGACGGACAGCCTAAATACGAGCAGTACTTC. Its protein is CASSPRDGQPKYEQYF.